Listed below are T cell receptor beta chains from one sample, sequenced in a study of cytomegalovirus exposure and HLA in healthy donors. Some clones are missing from TCRdb's copy, which holds only in-frame ones; the method was immunoSEQ multiplex PCR. The repertoire holds about 130,000 clones, with 65% to 80% as singletons. Source material: PBMCs. The receptors were sampled from a middle-aged woman in good health and CMV-seropositive. The conserved cysteine and the conserved F or W are not part of the CDR3 here.

V: TRBV5-4
J: TRBJ2-3
CDR3: ASSRDYRTDTQY

V: TRBV7-6
J: TRBJ2-7
CDR3: ASSVSGLAGGPGEQY

V: TRBV5-1
J: TRBJ2-5
CDR3: ASSFQGIEQETQY

V: TRBV2
J: TRBJ2-2
CDR3: AGRDFNSGELF

V: TRBV19
J: TRBJ2-7
CDR3: ASSMAGGLYEQY

V: TRBV6-6
J: TRBJ2-5
CDR3: ASSYSNGYQETQY

V: TRBV10-2
J: TRBJ1-2
CDR3: ASSESGRPSYGYT

V: TRBV19
J: TRBJ2-7
CDR3: ASSIKRQGIYEQY

V: TRBV7-3
J: TRBJ2-1
CDR3: ASSLTLAVGDNEQF

V: TRBV4-1
J: TRBJ1-4
CDR3: ASSQAYEKLF

V: TRBV30
J: TRBJ2-7
CDR3: AWDSRGRASYEQY

V: TRBV27
J: TRBJ2-3
CDR3: ASSLGPWREGITDTQY

V: TRBV11-2
J: TRBJ2-7
CDR3: ASSLVLAGNEQY

V: TRBV11-2
J: TRBJ2-1
CDR3: ASSLEGRQYNEQF

V: TRBV5-1
J: TRBJ2-2
CDR3: ASSLTANTGELF

V: TRBV7-3
J: TRBJ2-1
CDR3: ASSLGLGLGEQF

V: TRBV5-1
J: TRBJ2-1
CDR3: ASSLELAGVYNEQF

V: TRBV28
J: TRBJ2-3
CDR3: ASSLWFRTSGRAEGTDTQY

V: TRBV29-1
J: TRBJ1-4
CDR3: SGQGPEKLF

V: TRBV25-1
J: TRBJ2-1
CDR3: ASSEYLGGQF

V: TRBV5-4
J: TRBJ2-7
CDR3: ASSSNRDSNEQY

V: TRBV14
J: TRBJ2-7
CDR3: ASSHRAGVSYEQY